This TCR beta chain emerged from a study of long-term antiretroviral therapy in people with HIV. Study results and caveats: Repertoires in HIV (unlike those of controls) had narrower CDR3 length ranges. Pre-ART clonal expansion yielded clones that dominated the repertoire at all time points. Transplant donor controls retained higher diversity, though diversity increased after ART.

This clone was observed a handful of times. Its antigen is not identified. Germline CDR1 reads MNHNY; CDR2 reads SVGAGI (reference sequence). The junction had 7 bases not matched to a gene; V was cut back by 6 bases and J by 8 bases. The CDR3 extends over 14 amino acids. Survey-level immunoSEQ v3.0 assays were run. Using immunoSEQ multiplex PCR, the repertoire was profiled, and TCRdb retains in-frame clones only, with some absent. The profile shows under 20,000 clones, approximately 80% of them singletons. The sample here was unsorted PBMCs, taken 0.3 years after starting antiretroviral therapy. The source is a young man with HIV. V is TRBV6-6 and J is TRBJ1-4, with TRBD1 identical over 9 bases. The chain's CDR3 is CASSYGQGYEKLFF. CDR3 DNA sequence: TGTGCCAGCAGCTACGGACAGGGGTACGAAAAACTGTTTTTT.